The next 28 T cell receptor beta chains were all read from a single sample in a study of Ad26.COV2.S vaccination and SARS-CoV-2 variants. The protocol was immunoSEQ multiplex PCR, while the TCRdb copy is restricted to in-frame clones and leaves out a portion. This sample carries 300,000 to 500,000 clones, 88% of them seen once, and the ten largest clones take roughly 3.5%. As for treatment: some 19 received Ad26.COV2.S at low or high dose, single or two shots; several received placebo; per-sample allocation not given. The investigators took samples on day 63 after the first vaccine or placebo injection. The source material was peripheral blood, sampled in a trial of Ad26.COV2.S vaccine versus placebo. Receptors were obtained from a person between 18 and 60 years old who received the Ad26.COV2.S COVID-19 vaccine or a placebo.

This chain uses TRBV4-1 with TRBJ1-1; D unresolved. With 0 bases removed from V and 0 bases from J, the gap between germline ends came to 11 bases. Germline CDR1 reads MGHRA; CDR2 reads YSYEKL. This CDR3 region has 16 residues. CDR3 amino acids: CASSQDVGSVNTEAFF. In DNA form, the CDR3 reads TGCGCCAGCAGCCAAGATGTGGGGAGCGTGAACACTGAAGCTTTCTTT.

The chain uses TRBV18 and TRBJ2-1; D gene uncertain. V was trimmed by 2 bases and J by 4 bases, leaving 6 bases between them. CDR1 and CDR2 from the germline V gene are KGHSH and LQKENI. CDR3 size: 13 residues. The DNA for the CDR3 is TGTGCCAGCTCACCATACTCTTACAATGAGCAGTTCTTC. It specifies CASSPYSYNEQFF.

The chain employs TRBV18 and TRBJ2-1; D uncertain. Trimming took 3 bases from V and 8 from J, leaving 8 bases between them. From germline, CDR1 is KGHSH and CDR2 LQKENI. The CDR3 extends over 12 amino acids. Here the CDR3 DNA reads TGTGCCAGCTCACCGCAGCTGGATGAGCAGTTCTTC. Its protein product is CASSPQLDEQFF.

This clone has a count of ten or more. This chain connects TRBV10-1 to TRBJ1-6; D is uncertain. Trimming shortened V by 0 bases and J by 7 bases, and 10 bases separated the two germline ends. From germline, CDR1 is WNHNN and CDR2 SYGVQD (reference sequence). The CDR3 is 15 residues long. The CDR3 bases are TGCGCCAGCAGTGAGTCGAAGTCCGAGAATTCACCCCTCCACTTT. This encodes CASSESKSENSPLHF.

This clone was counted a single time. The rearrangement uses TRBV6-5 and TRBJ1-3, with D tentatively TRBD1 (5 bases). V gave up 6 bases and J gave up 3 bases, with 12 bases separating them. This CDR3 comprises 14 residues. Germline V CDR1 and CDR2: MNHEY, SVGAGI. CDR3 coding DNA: TGTGCCAGCAGCCTACAGGCAATTGGAAACACCATATATTTT. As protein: CASSLQAIGNTIYF.

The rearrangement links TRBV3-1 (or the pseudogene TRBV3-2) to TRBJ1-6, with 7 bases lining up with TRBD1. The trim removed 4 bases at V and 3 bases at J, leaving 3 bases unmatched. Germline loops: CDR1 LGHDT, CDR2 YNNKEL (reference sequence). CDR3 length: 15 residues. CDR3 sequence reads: CASSPGTDYNSPLHF. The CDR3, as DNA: TGTGCCAGCAGCCCCGGGACAGACTATAATTCACCCCTCCACTTT.

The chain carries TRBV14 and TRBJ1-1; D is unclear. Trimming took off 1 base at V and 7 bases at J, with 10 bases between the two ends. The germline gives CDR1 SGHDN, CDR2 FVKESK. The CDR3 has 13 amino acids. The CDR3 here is CASSQGFSYEAFF. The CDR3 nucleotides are TGTGCCAGCAGCCAAGGGTTCAGCTATGAAGCTTTCTTT.

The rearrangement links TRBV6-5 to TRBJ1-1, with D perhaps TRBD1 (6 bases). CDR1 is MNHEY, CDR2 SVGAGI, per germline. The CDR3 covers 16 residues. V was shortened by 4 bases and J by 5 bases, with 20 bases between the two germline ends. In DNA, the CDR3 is TGTGCCAGCAGTTCCACGACGCGGGGGCTGGAGACTGAAGCTTTCTTT. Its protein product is CASSSTTRGLETEAFF.

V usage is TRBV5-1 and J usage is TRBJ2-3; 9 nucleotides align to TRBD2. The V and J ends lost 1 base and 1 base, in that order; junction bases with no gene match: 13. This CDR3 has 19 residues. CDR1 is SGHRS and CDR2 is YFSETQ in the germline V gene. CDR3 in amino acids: CASSLFTSGGLLRTDTQYF. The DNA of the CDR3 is TGCGCCAGCAGCTTGTTTACGAGCGGGGGGTTACTTCGCACAGATACGCAGTATTTT.

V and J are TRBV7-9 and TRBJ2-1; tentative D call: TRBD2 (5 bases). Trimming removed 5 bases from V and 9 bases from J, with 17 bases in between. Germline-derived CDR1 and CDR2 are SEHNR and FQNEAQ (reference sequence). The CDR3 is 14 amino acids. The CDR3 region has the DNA TGTGCCAGCAGCAACGCCAGGTATCGGGGTGAGCAGTTCTTC. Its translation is CASSNARYRGEQFF.

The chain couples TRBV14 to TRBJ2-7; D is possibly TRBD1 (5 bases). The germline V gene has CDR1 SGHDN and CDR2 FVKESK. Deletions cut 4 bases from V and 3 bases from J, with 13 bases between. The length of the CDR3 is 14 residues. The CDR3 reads CASSPIDSLYEQYF. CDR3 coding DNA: TGTGCCAGCAGCCCCATAGACAGTCTCTACGAGCAGTACTTC.

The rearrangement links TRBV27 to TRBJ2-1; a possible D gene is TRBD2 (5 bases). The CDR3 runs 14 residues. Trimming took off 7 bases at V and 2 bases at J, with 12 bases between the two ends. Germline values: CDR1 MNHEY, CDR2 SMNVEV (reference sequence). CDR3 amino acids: CASKSGSPYNEQFF. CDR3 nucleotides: TGTGCCAGCAAATCGGGGTCCCCCTACAATGAGCAGTTCTTC.

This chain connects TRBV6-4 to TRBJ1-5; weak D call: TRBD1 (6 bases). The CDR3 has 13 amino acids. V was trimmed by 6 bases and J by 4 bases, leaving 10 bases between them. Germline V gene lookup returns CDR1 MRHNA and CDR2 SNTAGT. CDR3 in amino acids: CASRDSLNQPQHF. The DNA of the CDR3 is TGTGCCAGCAGGGACAGCCTTAATCAGCCCCAGCATTTT.

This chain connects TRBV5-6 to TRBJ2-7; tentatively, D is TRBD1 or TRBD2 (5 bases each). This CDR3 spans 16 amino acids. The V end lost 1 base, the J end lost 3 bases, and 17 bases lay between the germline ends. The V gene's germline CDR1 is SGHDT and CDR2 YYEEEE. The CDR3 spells CASSLRGGKAIYEQYF. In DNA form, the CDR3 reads TGTGCCAGCAGCTTGCGTGGGGGAAAAGCCATCTACGAGCAGTACTTC. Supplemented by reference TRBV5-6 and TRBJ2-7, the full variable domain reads DAGVTQSPTHLIKTRGQQVTLRCSPKSGHDTVSWYQQALGQGPQFIFQYYEEEERQRGNFPDRFSGHQFPNYSSELNVNALLLGDSALYLCASSLRGGKAIYEQYFGPGTRLTVT.

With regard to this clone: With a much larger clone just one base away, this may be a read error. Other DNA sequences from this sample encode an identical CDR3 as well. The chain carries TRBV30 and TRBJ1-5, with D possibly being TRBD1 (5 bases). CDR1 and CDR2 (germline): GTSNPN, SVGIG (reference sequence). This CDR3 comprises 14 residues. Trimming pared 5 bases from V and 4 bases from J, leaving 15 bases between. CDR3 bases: TGTGCCTGGCGTGGGGGGGAGGGGAATCAGCCCCAGCATTTT. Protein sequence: CAWRGGEGNQPQHF. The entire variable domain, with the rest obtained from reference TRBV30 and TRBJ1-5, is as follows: SQTIHQWPATLVQPVGSPLSLECTVEGTSNPNLYWYRQAAGRGLQLLFYSVGIGQISSEVPQNLSASRPQDRQFILSSKKLLLSDSGFYLCAWRGGEGNQPQHFGDGTRLSIL.

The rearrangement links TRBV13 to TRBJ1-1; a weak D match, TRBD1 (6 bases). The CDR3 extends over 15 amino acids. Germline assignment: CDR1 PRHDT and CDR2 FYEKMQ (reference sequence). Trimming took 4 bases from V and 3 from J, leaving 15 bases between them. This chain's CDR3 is CASSSQGMSDTEAFF. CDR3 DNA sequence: TGTGCCAGCAGCTCTCAGGGGATGTCGGACACTGAAGCTTTCTTT.

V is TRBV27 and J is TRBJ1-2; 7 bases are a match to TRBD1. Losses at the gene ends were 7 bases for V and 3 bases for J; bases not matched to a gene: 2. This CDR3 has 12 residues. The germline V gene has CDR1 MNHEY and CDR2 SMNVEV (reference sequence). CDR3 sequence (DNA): TGTGCCAGCAAAACAGGGGACTATGGCTACACCTTC. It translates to CASKTGDYGYTF.

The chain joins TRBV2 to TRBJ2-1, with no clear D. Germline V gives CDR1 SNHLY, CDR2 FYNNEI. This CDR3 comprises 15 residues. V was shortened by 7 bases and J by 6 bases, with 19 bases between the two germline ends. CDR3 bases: TGTGCCAGCACCGCACAGCCTCCGAGGTCCAATGAGCAGTTCTTC. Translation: CASTAQPPRSNEQFF. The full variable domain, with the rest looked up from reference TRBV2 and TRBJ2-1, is EPEVTQTPSHQVTQMGQEVILRCVPISNHLYFYWYRQILGQKVEFLVSFYNNEISEKSEIFDDQFSVERPDGSNFTLKIRSTKLEDSAMYFCASTAQPPRSNEQFFGPGTRLTVL.

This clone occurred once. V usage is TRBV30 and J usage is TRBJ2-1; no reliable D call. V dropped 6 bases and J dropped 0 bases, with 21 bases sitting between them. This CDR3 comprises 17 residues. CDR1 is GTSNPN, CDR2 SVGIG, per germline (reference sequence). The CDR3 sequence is CACVGWRSSFSYNEQFF. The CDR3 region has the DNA TGTGCCTGTGTTGGATGGCGTTCATCCTTCTCCTACAATGAGCAGTTCTTC.

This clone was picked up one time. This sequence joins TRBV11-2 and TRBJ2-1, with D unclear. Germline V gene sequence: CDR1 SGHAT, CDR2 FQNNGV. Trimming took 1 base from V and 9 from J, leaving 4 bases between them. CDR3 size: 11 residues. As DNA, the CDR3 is TGTGCCAGCAGCTTAGGAATTGAGCAGTTCTTC. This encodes CASSLGIEQFF.

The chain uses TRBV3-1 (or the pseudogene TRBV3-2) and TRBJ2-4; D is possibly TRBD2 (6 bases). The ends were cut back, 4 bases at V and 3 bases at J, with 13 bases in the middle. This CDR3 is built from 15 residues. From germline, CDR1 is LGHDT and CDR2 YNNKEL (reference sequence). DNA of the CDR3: TGTGCCAGCAGCCTTGGTGGAGGGGTCAAAAACATTCAGTACTTC. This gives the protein CASSLGGGVKNIQYF.

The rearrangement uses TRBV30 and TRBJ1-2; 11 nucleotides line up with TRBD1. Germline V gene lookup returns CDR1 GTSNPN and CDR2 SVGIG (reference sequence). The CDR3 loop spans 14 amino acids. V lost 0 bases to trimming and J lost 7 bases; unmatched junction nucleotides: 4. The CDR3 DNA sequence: TGTGCCTGGAGTGTAAGCGGGACAGGGGGTGGCTACACCTTC. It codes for CAWSVSGTGGGYTF.

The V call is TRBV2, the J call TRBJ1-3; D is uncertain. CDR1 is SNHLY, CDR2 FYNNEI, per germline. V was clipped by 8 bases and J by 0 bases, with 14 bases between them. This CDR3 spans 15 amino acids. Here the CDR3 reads CASGDPANSGNTIYF. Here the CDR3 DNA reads TGTGCCAGCGGCGACCCCGCCAACTCTGGAAACACCATATATTTT.

As DNA, the CDR3 is TGTGCCAGCAGGGTAGCGGGGTCCACAGATACGCAGTATTTT. It yields the protein CASRVAGSTDTQYF. This chain connects TRBV6-5 to TRBJ2-3; the match to TRBD2 covers 8 bases. With 6 bases clipped from V and 2 bases from J, the junction kept 4 bases outside the gene matches. Germline V lookup: CDR1 MNHEY, CDR2 SVGAGI. This CDR3 comprises 14 residues.

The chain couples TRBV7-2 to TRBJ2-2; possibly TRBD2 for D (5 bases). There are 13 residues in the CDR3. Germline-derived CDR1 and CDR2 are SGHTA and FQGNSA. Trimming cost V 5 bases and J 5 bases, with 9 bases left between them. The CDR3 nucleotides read TGTGCCAGCAGCCTTACTAGGACCGGGGAGCTGTTTTTT. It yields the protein CASSLTRTGELFF.

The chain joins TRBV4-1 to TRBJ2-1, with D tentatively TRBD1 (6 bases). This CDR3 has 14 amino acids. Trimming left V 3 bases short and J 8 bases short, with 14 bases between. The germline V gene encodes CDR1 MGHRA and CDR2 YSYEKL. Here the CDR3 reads CASSHITGSDEQFF. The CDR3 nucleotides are TGCGCCAGCAGCCACATAACAGGGTCGGATGAGCAGTTCTTC.

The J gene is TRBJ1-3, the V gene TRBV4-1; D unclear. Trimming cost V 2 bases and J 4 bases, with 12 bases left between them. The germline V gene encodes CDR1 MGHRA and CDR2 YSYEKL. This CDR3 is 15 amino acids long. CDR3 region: CASSQLPGLGNTIYF. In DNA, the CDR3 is TGCGCCAGCAGCCAACTACCGGGCCTCGGAAACACCATATATTTT.

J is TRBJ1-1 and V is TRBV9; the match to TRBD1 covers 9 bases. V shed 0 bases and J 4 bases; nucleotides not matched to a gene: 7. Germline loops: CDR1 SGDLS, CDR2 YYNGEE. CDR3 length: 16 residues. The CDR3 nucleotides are TGTGCCAGCAGCGTAGTTGGAGGACAGGGGTCCACTGAAGCTTTCTTT. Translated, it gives CASSVVGGQGSTEAFF.